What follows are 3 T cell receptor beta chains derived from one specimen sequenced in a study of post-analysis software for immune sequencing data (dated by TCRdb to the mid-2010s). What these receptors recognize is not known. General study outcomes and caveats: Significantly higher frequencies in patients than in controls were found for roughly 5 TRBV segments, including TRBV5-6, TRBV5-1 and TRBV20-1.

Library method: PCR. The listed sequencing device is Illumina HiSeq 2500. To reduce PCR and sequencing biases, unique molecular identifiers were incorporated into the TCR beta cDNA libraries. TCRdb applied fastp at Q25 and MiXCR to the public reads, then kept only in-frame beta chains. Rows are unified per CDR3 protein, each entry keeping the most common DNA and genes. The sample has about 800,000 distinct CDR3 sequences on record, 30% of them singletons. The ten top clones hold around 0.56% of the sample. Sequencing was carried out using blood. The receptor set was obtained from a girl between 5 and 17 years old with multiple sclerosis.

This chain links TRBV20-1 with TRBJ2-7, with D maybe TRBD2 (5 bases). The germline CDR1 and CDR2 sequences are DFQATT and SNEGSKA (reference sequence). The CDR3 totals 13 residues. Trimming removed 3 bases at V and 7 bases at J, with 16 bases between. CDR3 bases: TGCAGTGCTAGGAGGGTTCCAACGAGGGAGCAGTACTTC. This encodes CSARRVPTREQYF.

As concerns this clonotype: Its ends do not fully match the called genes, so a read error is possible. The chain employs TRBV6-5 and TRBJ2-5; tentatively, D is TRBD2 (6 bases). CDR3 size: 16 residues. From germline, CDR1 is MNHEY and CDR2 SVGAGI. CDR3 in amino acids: CTSRRLGKRYQETQYF. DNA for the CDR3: TGTACCAGCAGGCGACTAGGGAAACGGTACCAAGAGACCCAGTACTTC.

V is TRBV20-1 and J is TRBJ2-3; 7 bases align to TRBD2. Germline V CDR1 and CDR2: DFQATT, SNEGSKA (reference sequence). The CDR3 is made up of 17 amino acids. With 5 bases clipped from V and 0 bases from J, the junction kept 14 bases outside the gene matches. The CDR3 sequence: CSALRTWEGSSTDTQYF. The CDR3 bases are TGCAGTGCTCTCCGAACGTGGGAGGGGTCTAGCACAGATACGCAGTATTTT.